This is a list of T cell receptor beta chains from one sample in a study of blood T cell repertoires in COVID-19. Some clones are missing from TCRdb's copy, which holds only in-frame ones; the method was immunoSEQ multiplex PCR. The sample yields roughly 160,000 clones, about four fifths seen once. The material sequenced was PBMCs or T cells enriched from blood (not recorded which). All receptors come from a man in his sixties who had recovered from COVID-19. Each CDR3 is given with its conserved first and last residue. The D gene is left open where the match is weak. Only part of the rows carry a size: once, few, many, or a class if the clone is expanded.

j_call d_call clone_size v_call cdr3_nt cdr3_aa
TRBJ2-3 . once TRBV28 TGTGCCAGCAGTTTGAGGGGACTTAGCACAGATACGCAGTATTTT CASSLRGLSTDTQYF
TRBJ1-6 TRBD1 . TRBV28 TGTGCCAGCAGTCTGCTGGGACAGGGCTTTTCCCCCCTCCACTTT CASSLLGQGFSPLHF
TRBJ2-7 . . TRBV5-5 TGTGCCAGCAGCTTAATCCAGGGAGGAACCTCCTACGAGCAGTACTTC CASSLIQGGTSYEQYF
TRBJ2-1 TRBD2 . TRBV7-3 TGTGCCAGCAGCACGAATAGGCTAGCGGGAGCGTATGAGCAGTTCTTC CASSTNRLAGAYEQFF
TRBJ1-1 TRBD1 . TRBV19 TGTGCCAGTACCGAGGGGACGGGACAGTTAAGCTTCGAAGCTTTCTTT CASTEGTGQLSFEAFF
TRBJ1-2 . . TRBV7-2 TGTGCCAGCAGCGGGGAGGTAGGCTATGGCTACACCTTC CASSGEVGYGYTF
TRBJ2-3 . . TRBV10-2 TGCGCCAGCAGAACTAGGGGGGGACGACCACAAAGCACAGATACGCAGTATTTT CASRTRGGRPQSTDTQYF
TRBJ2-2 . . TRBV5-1 TGCGCCAGCAGCTGGTACGTTGTGGACTACTCCACCGGGGAGCTGTTTTTT CASSWYVVDYSTGELFF
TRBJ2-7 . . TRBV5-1 TGCGCCAGCAGCTTGGTCTGGTCTAGCTCCTACGAGCAGTACTTC CASSLVWSSSYEQYF
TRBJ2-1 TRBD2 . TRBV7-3 TGTGCCAGCAGCTGGCTAGCGGGATCGGATGAGCAGTTCTTC CASSWLAGSDEQFF
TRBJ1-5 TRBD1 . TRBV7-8 TGTGCCAGCAGCAATCGACCGGGACAGGGACCAATGAACAATCAGCCCCAGCATTTT CASSNRPGQGPMNNQPQHF
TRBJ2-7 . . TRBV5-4 TGTGCCAGCAGCTTGGGGCAGGGGCGCGACGAGCAGTACTTC CASSLGQGRDEQYF
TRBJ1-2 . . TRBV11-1 TGTGCCAGCAGCAAGGCCGGGGACTATGGCTACACCTTC CASSKAGDYGYTF
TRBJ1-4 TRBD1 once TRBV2 TGTGCCAGCAGTAGACAGGGGGCGCTGGTTGAAAAACTGTTTTTT CASSRQGALVEKLFF
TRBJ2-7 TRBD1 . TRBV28 TGTGCCAGCAGGTCTCGGACAGGCACCTACGAGCAGTACTTC CASRSRTGTYEQYF
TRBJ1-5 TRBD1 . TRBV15 TGTGCCACAGACAGGGGGTACAATCAGCCCCAGCATTTT CATDRGYNQPQHF
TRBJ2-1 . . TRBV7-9 TGTGCCAGCAGCTCAAGCAGGCATGGCCTAAGCCATGAGCAGTTCTTC CASSSSRHGLSHEQFF
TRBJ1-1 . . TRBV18 TGTGCCAGCTCACAACAGGGGAACACTGAAGCTTTCTTT CASSQQGNTEAFF
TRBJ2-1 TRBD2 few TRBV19 TGTGCCAGTAAGGGAGGTAGCGGGGGGGCCGGTGAGCAGTTCTTC CASKGGSGGAGEQFF
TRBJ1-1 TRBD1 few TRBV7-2 TGTGCCAGCAGCAAGACAGGGCCCACTGAAGCTTTCTTT CASSKTGPTEAFF
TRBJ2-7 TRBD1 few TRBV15 TGTGCCACCAGCAGAGAGGTTGTAGGGACAGGGGCCGAGCAGTACTTC CATSREVVGTGAEQYF
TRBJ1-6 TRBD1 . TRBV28 TGTGCCAGCACAGGGGGCTTTCCCCTCCACTTT CASTGGFPLHF